This record looks at one TCR beta chain sequence and its context. Its antigen is not known. Germline V gives CDR1 SGHTA, CDR2 FQGNSA. There are 15 residues in the CDR3. Trimming pared 4 bases from V and 5 bases from J, leaving 17 bases between. Amplification used 60 Vbeta primers and 13 Jbeta primers. Sequencing used immunoSEQ multiplex PCR; TCRdb keeps in-frame clones, though not all of them. The sample holds about 95,000 clones, roughly two thirds seen once. This sample was taken from a study of cytomegalovirus exposure and HLA in healthy donors. Study background: There were around 100 million unique TCR beta sequences, drawn from roughly 200 million T cells, in an earlier analysis.

Study outcomes and limitations: HLA restriction was apparent for most CMV-associated TCR beta chains in a later analysis. TCR beta sequences reportedly predicted most subjects' HLA-A and HLA-B alleles accurately. Clonal expansion, a later analysis showed, was greater in HLA-associated TCR beta chains than in equally common others.

This sequence joins TRBV7-2 and TRBJ2-5; D possibly corresponds to TRBD1 (5 bases). Sequenced: PBMCs. The clonotype was recovered from a woman in her fifties or sixties in good health and CMV-seropositive. CDR3 DNA sequence: TGTGCCAGCAGCTCTATTAACAGGAGAATGGAGACCCAGTACTTC. Translating it yields CASSSINRRMETQYF.